The 14 T cell receptor beta chains given below trace back to one sample, sequenced in a study of blood T cell repertoires in COVID-19. Method: immunoSEQ multiplex PCR; TCRdb's copy keeps in-frame clones and lacks some. There are hundreds of thousands of clones in the sample; approximately 90% occur only once, and around 1.8% lies in the top ten. Material: PBMCs or T cells enriched from blood (not recorded which). Every receptor here comes from a man between 40 and 49 years old who had recovered from COVID-19.

The V and J genes are TRBV2 and TRBJ2-1, with 11 bases that match TRBD1. The V segment lost 6 bases and the J segment 10 bases; nucleotides outside the gene matches: 11. Germline V gene sequence: CDR1 SNHLY, CDR2 FYNNEI. The CDR3 covers 15 residues. DNA of the CDR3: TGTGCCAGCAGGCCGGGACAGGGGGGAACTTACGAGCAGTTCTTC. It yields the protein CASRPGQGGTYEQFF.

J is TRBJ1-2 and V is TRBV6-5, with 8 bases lining up with TRBD1. Looked up from germline, CDR1 is MNHEY and CDR2 is SVGAGI. V was pared by 2 bases and J by 6 bases, with 5 bases of the junction left unmatched. The CDR3 totals 14 residues. The CDR3 DNA reads TGTGCCAGCAGTTACGGACAGGGAAGAAATGGCTACACCTTC. Amino acids: CASSYGQGRNGYTF.

J is TRBJ1-2 and V is TRBV7-9, with a tentative D call TRBD1 (6 bases). V was shortened by 0 bases and J by 0 bases, with 8 bases between the two germline ends. CDR3 size: 15 residues. Germline V gives CDR1 SEHNR, CDR2 FQNEAQ (reference sequence). In DNA form, the CDR3 reads TGTGCCAGCAGCTTAGCCACAGGGACTAACTATGGCTACACCTTC. Protein product: CASSLATGTNYGYTF.

This chain uses TRBV10-3 with TRBJ2-1; D might be TRBD2 (5 bases). This CDR3 spans 14 amino acids. Germline CDR1 ENHRY, CDR2 SYGVKD. The ends were cut back, 10 bases at V and 0 bases at J, with 13 bases in the middle. The CDR3 protein is CATADWSSYNEQFF. The CDR3 region has the DNA TGTGCCACCGCGGACTGGAGCTCCTACAATGAGCAGTTCTTC.

The CDR3 bases are TGTGCCGTGGGACAGGGAAAACGCACTGGCCCGGGAGGCGGGAGGTGGTACAATGAGCAGTTCTTC. This sequence encodes CAVGQGKRTGPGGGRWYNEQFF. V usage is TRBV19 and J usage is TRBJ2-1; perhaps TRBD1 as D (9 bases). Trimming shortened V by 11 bases and J by 4 bases, and 42 bases separated the two germline ends. Germline V gene sequence: CDR1 LNHDA, CDR2 SQIVND (reference sequence). The length of the CDR3 is 22 residues.

In its sample, this clone was seen a few times. This chain connects TRBV7-9 to TRBJ1-5; maybe TRBD1 (5 bases). Trimming took off 4 bases at V and 0 bases at J, with 10 bases between the two ends. Germline CDR1 reads SEHNR; CDR2 reads FQNEAQ (reference sequence). The CDR3 is 15 residues long. DNA of the CDR3: TGTGCCAGCAGCTCATGGGACTTTAGCAATCAGCCCCAGCATTTT. Its protein product is CASSSWDFSNQPQHF.

The V gene is TRBV6-2 or TRBV6-3, the J gene TRBJ1-1; possibly TRBD1 for D (6 bases). V was cut by 4 bases and J by 2 bases, with 14 bases left in between. Looked up from germline, CDR1 is MNHEY and CDR2 is SVGEGT. This CDR3 is 15 amino acids long. This CDR3 is CASSSGHRPNTEAFF. CDR3 coding DNA: TGTGCCAGCAGTTCGGGACACCGCCCTAACACTGAAGCTTTCTTT.

The CDR3 is CASSSGGAGGRETQYF. For the CDR3, the DNA is TGCGCCAGCAGCTCCGGTGGGGCAGGGGGTAGGGAGACCCAGTACTTC. The rearrangement uses TRBV5-1 and TRBJ2-5; 7 bases line up with TRBD1. V shed 3 bases, J shed 5 bases, and the junction held 13 bases outside the gene matches. In germline, CDR1 is SGHRS, CDR2 YFSETQ. CDR3 length: 16 residues.

The rearrangement links TRBV19 to TRBJ1-1; D perhaps matches TRBD1 (5 bases). V lost 3 bases, J lost 0 bases, and 11 bases lay in between. CDR3 length equals 15 residues. Germline lookup yields CDR1 LNHDA and CDR2 SQIVND (reference sequence). The DNA for the CDR3 is TGTGCCAGTAGTATTCAGGGAGGGCTGAACACTGAAGCTTTCTTT. As protein: CASSIQGGLNTEAFF.

The chain couples TRBV7-3 to TRBJ1-3; D gene ambiguous. CDR1 and CDR2 (germline): SGHTA, FQGTGA. Trimming stripped 4 bases from V and 4 bases from J, with 8 bases between. The CDR3 contains 13 residues. The chain's CDR3 is CASSSTAGNTIYF. CDR3 DNA: TGTGCCAGCAGCTCCACAGCCGGAAACACCATATATTTT.

The chain recombines TRBV11-1 with TRBJ2-1; 8 bases are shared with TRBD2. Germline assignment: CDR1 SGHAT and CDR2 FQDESV (reference sequence). J lost 12 bases, V lost 3 bases, and 7 bases had no gene match. The CDR3 consists of 13 residues. The CDR3 protein is CASSFQSGGGQFF. The CDR3 DNA reads TGTGCCAGCAGCTTCCAGAGCGGGGGCGGGCAGTTCTTC.

The genes are TRBV18 and TRBJ1-2; D perhaps matches TRBD1 (6 bases). Trimming stripped 8 bases from V and 3 bases from J, with 19 bases between. CDR3 length: 15 residues. CDR1 KGHSH and CDR2 LQKENI come from the germline V gene. In DNA, the CDR3 is TGTGCCAGCCACGCGGCGGGTGGGGGCGACTATGGCTACACCTTC. It is translated as CASHAAGGGDYGYTF. Drawing the rest from reference TRBV18 and TRBJ1-2, the complete variable domain is NAGVMQNPRHLVRRRGQEARLRCSPMKGHSHVYWYRQLPEEGLKFMVYLQKENIIDESGMPKERFSAEFPKEGPSILRIQQVVRGDSAAYFCASHAAGGGDYGYTFGSGTRLTVV.

The chain couples TRBV5-6 to TRBJ2-5, with 12 bases matching TRBD2. Per germline, CDR1 SGHDT and CDR2 YYEEEE. The CDR3 covers 17 residues. V was pared by 4 bases and J by 0 bases, with 7 bases of the junction left unmatched. The CDR3 DNA reads as TGTGCCAGCAGCAGGAGGCTAGCGGGGGGGTACCAAGAGACCCAGTACTTC. This sequence encodes CASSRRLAGGYQETQYF.

This sequence joins TRBV5-8 and TRBJ2-3, with D possibly being TRBD2 (6 bases). Germline V CDR1 and CDR2: SGHTS, YDEGEE. Deletions cut 6 bases from V and 3 bases from J, with 11 bases between. The CDR3 sequence is 13 residues long. The CDR3 DNA reads TGTGCCAGCACGGAGGGTCTTACAGATACGCAGTATTTT. It translates to CASTEGLTDTQYF.